The 28 T cell receptor beta chains below all came from one sample that was sequenced in a study of T cells in localized non-small cell lung cancer. TCRdb keeps only in-frame clones here, not all; method: immunoSEQ multiplex PCR. The sample holds 30,000 to 45,000 clones, around 85% seen once. This specimen consisted of peripheral blood, obtained before any cancer treatment. These receptors were obtained from a woman aged 35 to 70 with stage I lung adenocarcinoma.

CDR3 nucleotides: TGTGCCAGCAGCTTATGGTTGGGACTAGCGGATACGCAGTATTTT. Amino acids: CASSLWLGLADTQYF. The rearrangement links TRBV7-2 to TRBJ2-3, with TRBD2 identical over 10 bases. Trimming took 2 bases from V and 6 from J; bases not matched to a gene: 5. The length of the CDR3 is 15 residues. Germline V gene data show CDR1 as SGHTA and CDR2 as FQGNSA.

The chain combines TRBV6-1 with TRBJ1-1; 8 bases line up with TRBD1. V dropped 8 bases and J dropped 1; count of bases not matched to a gene: 3. Per the germline V gene, CDR1 is MNHNS and CDR2 is SASEGT. CDR3 size: 13 residues. The chain's CDR3 is CASRDRGNTEAFF. In nucleotides, the CDR3 is TGTGCCAGCCGAGACAGGGGGAACACTGAAGCTTTCTTT.

J is TRBJ1-5 and V is TRBV11-2; 11 nucleotides line up with TRBD1. The CDR3 contains 16 residues. From germline, CDR1 is SGHAT and CDR2 FQNNGV. Trimming cost V 5 bases and J 6 bases; bases outside gene matches: 9. CDR3 nucleotides: TGTGCCAGCAGCCAAGGACAGGGGGCCGGGGGTCAGCCCCAGCATTTT. Amino acids: CASSQGQGAGGQPQHF. Full variable domain (rest looked up from reference TRBV11-2 and TRBJ1-5): EAGVAQSPRYKIIEKRQSVAFWCNPISGHATLYWYQQILGQGPKLLIQFQNNGVVDDSQLPKDRFSAERLKGVDSTLKIQPAKLEDSAVYLCASSQGQGAGGQPQHFGDGTRLSIL.

The rearrangement joins TRBV7-6 to TRBJ2-5, with 9 bases matching TRBD2. After removal of 1 base from V and 2 bases from J, the junction contained 8 bases not matched to a gene. The germline CDR1 and CDR2 sequences are SGHVS and FNYEAQ. The CDR3 extends over 17 amino acids. CDR3 DNA sequence: TGTGCCAGCAGCTTAGGATATAGCGGGGGACCACAAGAGACCCAGTACTTC. As protein: CASSLGYSGGPQETQYF. The full variable domain, completed using reference TRBV7-6 and TRBJ2-5, is GAGVSQSPRYKVTKRGQDVALRCDPISGHVSLYWYRQALGQGPEFLTYFNYEAQQDKSGLPNDRFSAERPEGSISTLTIQRTEQRDSAMYRCASSLGYSGGPQETQYFGPGTRLLVL.

This chain joins TRBV5-1 and TRBJ2-5, with TRBD2 matching 9 bases. This CDR3 is 15 amino acids long. J was trimmed by 7 bases and V by 4 bases; bases with no gene match: 11. Per germline, CDR1 SGHRS and CDR2 YFSETQ. The CDR3 DNA reads TGCGCCAGCAGCCCCTCACTAGCGGGCTCCGGGACCCAGTACTTC. As protein: CASSPSLAGSGTQYF.

V gene TRBV28 combines with J gene TRBJ2-7, with a tentative D call TRBD1 (6 bases). Between the trimmed V and J ends, which lost 8 bases and 3 bases, there was a span of 11 bases. There are 12 residues in the CDR3. Germline V CDR1 and CDR2: MDHEN, SYDVKM. The CDR3 region is CASCGQFYEQYF. The CDR3 DNA reads TGTGCCAGCTGCGGACAGTTCTACGAGCAGTACTTC.

This rearrangement joins TRBV7-3 to TRBJ1-1; no reliable D call. V lost 1 base, J lost 1 base, and 7 bases lay in between. Germline lookup yields CDR1 SGHTA and CDR2 FQGTGA. The CDR3 is made up of 14 amino acids. The CDR3 nucleotides are TGTGCCAGCAGCTTAAATCGGGGGAACACTGAAGCTTTCTTT. Protein sequence: CASSLNRGNTEAFF.

This clone turned up a few times. The chain joins TRBV5-1 to TRBJ2-7; a possible D gene is TRBD1 (6 bases). The V gene's germline CDR1 is SGHRS and CDR2 YFSETQ. The CDR3 length is 12 residues. V lost 7 bases and J 5 bases, leaving 13 bases between the germline ends. The CDR3: CASWKQGDEQYF. In DNA form, the CDR3 reads TGCGCCAGCTGGAAACAGGGAGACGAGCAGTACTTC.

The rearrangement joins TRBV5-4 to TRBJ1-5; weak D call: TRBD1 (5 bases). The V and J ends lost 1 base and 6 bases respectively, with 11 bases between them. Germline assignment: CDR1 SGHNT and CDR2 YYREEE (reference sequence). The CDR3 consists of 14 residues. In DNA form, the CDR3 reads TGTGCCAGCAGCTTGCAGGGAGAAGGTCAGCCCCAGCATTTT. It encodes CASSLQGEGQPQHF.

The chain is built from TRBV30 and TRBJ1-6, with 8 bases matching TRBD1. In germline, CDR1 is GTSNPN, CDR2 SVGIG (reference sequence). The CDR3 is 13 residues long. J lost 8 bases, V lost 4 bases, and 4 bases had no gene match. CDR3 amino acids: CAWNGQGYSPLHF. Here the CDR3 DNA reads TGTGCCTGGAACGGACAGGGCTATTCACCCCTCCACTTT.

The chain is built from TRBV5-1 and TRBJ2-2; tentatively, D is TRBD1 (5 bases). Trimming took 4 bases from V and 5 from J, leaving 15 bases between them. The CDR3 totals 15 residues. CDR1 is SGHRS and CDR2 is YFSETQ in the germline V gene. CDR3 in DNA: TGCGCCAGCAGCCCAGGCCAGGGAAGAACCGGGGAGCTGTTTTTT. As protein: CASSPGQGRTGELFF.

J is TRBJ2-1 and V is TRBV5-1; 8 positions match TRBD1. The germline gives CDR1 SGHRS, CDR2 YFSETQ. V was clipped by 3 bases and J by 8 bases; unmatched bases: 13. CDR3 length: 16 residues. CDR3 sequence: CASSSRTGTGDHEQFF. The CDR3 bases are TGCGCCAGCAGCTCCAGGACCGGGACAGGTGATCATGAGCAGTTCTTC.

The chain employs TRBV5-1 and TRBJ2-3; 8 nucleotides align to TRBD2. Germline values: CDR1 SGHRS, CDR2 YFSETQ. This CDR3 is built from 17 residues. V lost 0 bases, J lost 4 bases, and 10 bases stayed unmatched. The CDR3 DNA sequence: TGCGCCAGCAGCTTGGGGACTAGCCACTACTCCCCAGATACGCAGTATTTT. Its protein is CASSLGTSHYSPDTQYF.

CDR3 in amino acids: CASSQGRSFGGIETQYF. In nucleotides, the CDR3 is TGCGCCAGCAGCCAGGGGAGGTCGTTCGGCGGGATAGAGACCCAGTACTTC. The chain couples TRBV4-1 to TRBJ2-5, with D maybe TRBD2 (6 bases). V was pared by 3 bases and J by 4 bases, with 21 bases between. The CDR3 consists of 17 residues. Germline V gives CDR1 MGHRA, CDR2 YSYEKL.

The V call is TRBV27, the J call TRBJ1-3; no definite D call. The germline CDR1 and CDR2 sequences are MNHEY and SMNVEV (reference sequence). The CDR3 loop spans 13 amino acids. V shed 3 bases and J shed 8 bases, with 11 bases lying between them. DNA for the CDR3: TGTGCCAGCAGTTTGGCACTTGGGGACACCATATATTTT. It translates to CASSLALGDTIYF.

This chain joins TRBV30 and TRBJ1-3; D may be TRBD1 (5 bases). The germline V gene encodes CDR1 GTSNPN and CDR2 SVGIG (reference sequence). This CDR3 comprises 16 residues. V gave up 0 bases and J gave up 4 bases, with 16 bases separating them. In DNA form, the CDR3 reads TGTGCCTGGAGTGTACCCCCCTTGGGGCCAGGAAACACCATATATTTT. Translating gives CAWSVPPLGPGNTIYF.

The chain combines TRBV5-1 with TRBJ2-5, with TRBD1 identical over 9 bases. With V trimmed by 3 bases and J by 5 bases, 2 bases remained unmatched. CDR3 length: 13 amino acids. Germline-derived CDR1 and CDR2 are SGHRS and YFSETQ. The CDR3 here is CASSYGQGETQYF. The CDR3 DNA is TGCGCCAGCAGCTACGGACAGGGGGAGACCCAGTACTTC.

The rearrangement joins TRBV2 to TRBJ2-1; TRBD2 matches at 12 bases. Trimming at V came to 8 bases and at J to 9 bases, leaving 14 bases not matched to a gene. The CDR3 covers 16 residues. Germline-derived CDR1 and CDR2 are SNHLY and FYNNEI. The CDR3 coding sequence is TGTGCCAGCCGGTCTAGCGGGGGGGCGGATGGGGTTGAGCAGTTCTTC. It yields the protein CASRSSGGADGVEQFF.

J is TRBJ2-3 and V is TRBV4-3; tentatively, D is TRBD1 (6 bases). V shed 1 base and J shed 0 bases, with 11 bases lying between them. The V gene's germline CDR1 is LGHNA and CDR2 YSLEER. The CDR3 consists of 16 residues. The CDR3 DNA follows: TGCGCCAGCAGCCAAGCTACAGGGTCTAGCACAGATACGCAGTATTTT. Its translation is CASSQATGSSTDTQYF.

This clone has only a few counts. The chain couples TRBV10-2 to TRBJ2-5; D is unresolved. Trimming cost V 7 bases and J 1 base, with 13 bases left between them. In germline, CDR1 is WSHSY, CDR2 SAAADI. This CDR3 is built from 14 residues. The CDR3 coding sequence is TGCGCCAGCATGCGCGGCCTTGCCCAAGAGACCCAGTACTTC. It codes for CASMRGLAQETQYF.

The chain couples TRBV13 to TRBJ1-5; TRBD1 is a possible D gene (5 bases). Trimming stripped 2 bases from V and 0 bases from J, with 17 bases between. Germline V gene sequence: CDR1 PRHDT, CDR2 FYEKMQ (reference sequence). This CDR3 comprises 18 residues. The CDR3, as DNA: TGTGCCAGCAGCTTAAGTGGGACTGCTTTTATTAGCAATCAGCCCCAGCATTTT. This sequence encodes CASSLSGTAFISNQPQHF.

J is TRBJ1-4 and V is TRBV4-1, with a possible D match to TRBD1 (5 bases). The ends were cut back, 0 bases at V and 4 bases at J, with 6 bases in the middle. Germline V gene data show CDR1 as MGHRA and CDR2 as YSYEKL. There are 14 residues in the CDR3. CDR3 sequence reads: CASSQDQGNEKLFF. Here the CDR3 DNA reads TGCGCCAGCAGCCAAGATCAGGGTAATGAAAAACTGTTTTTT.

The rearrangement uses TRBV6-1 and TRBJ1-2; TRBD1 is a possible D gene (5 bases). Germline lookup yields CDR1 MNHNS and CDR2 SASEGT. V was pared by 6 bases and J by 2 bases, with 13 bases between. The CDR3 is 14 amino acids. The CDR3 DNA is TGTGCCAGCAGCCCTTATACAGGAAACTATGGCTACACCTTC. Amino acid sequence: CASSPYTGNYGYTF.

The J gene is TRBJ1-2, the V gene TRBV4-1; D unclear. Between the trimmed V and J ends, which lost 4 bases and 9 bases, there was a span of 18 bases. Per the germline V gene, CDR1 is MGHRA and CDR2 is YSYEKL. The CDR3 consists of 14 residues. The CDR3 DNA follows: TGCGCCAGCAGCCCACCCGGAGGGCGGGAAAGCTACACCTTC. Translation gives CASSPPGGRESYTF.

V and J are TRBV7-2 and TRBJ2-7, with 8 bases lining up with TRBD1. Looked up from germline, CDR1 is SGHTA and CDR2 is FQGNSA. This CDR3 is built from 14 residues. V shed 4 bases and J 1 base; nucleotides not matched to a gene: 3. CDR3 residues: CASSSGTGSYEQYF. The DNA of the CDR3 is TGTGCCAGCAGCTCCGGGACAGGATCCTACGAGCAGTACTTC. Drawing the rest from reference TRBV7-2 and TRBJ2-7, the complete variable domain is GAGVSQSPSNKVTEKGKDVELRCDPISGHTALYWYRQSLGQGLEFLIYFQGNSAPDKSGLPSDRFSAERTGGSVSTLTIQRTQQEDSAVYLCASSSGTGSYEQYFGPGTRLTVT.

The J gene is TRBJ2-3, the V gene TRBV12-2; TRBD2, the table's D call, lacks a check against the DNA. TRBV12-2 is noted as a pseudogene. This CDR3 has 16 amino acids. The CDR3 is CASRLVSGGATDTQYF. CDR3 coding DNA: TGTGCAAGTCGCTTAGTTAGCGGGGGGGCCACAGATACGCAGTATTTT.

This chain joins TRBV27 and TRBJ1-1; the D gene is possibly TRBD1 (5 bases). The CDR3 is 16 residues long. V was shortened by 8 bases and J by 1 base, with 20 bases between the two germline ends. Germline CDR1 and CDR2: MNHEY and SMNVEV (reference sequence). In nucleotides, the CDR3 is TGTGCCAGCCTTTTAGGCTGGGGCAGTGCGAACACTGAAGCTTTCTTT. This gives the protein CASLLGWGSANTEAFF.

This clone was seen a single time. The V call is TRBV7-2, the J call TRBJ1-2; D ambiguous. V was clipped by 6 bases and J by 4 bases, with 18 bases between them. The CDR3 spans 15 residues. The germline V gene has CDR1 SGHTA and CDR2 FQGNSA. CDR3 protein: CASSLSSGPVYGYTF. The CDR3 DNA reads TGTGCCAGCAGTCTCTCGTCAGGACCCGTCTATGGCTACACCTTC.